These T cell receptor beta chains were read from a single sample in a study of blood T cell repertoires in COVID-19. Libraries were prepared by immunoSEQ multiplex PCR; TCRdb keeps only in-frame clonotypes and omits some of them. The sample has over 40,000 clones; roughly 84% are singletons. Sequences were obtained from peripheral blood. These receptors all come from a man of 80 years or more with active COVID-19. The CDR3 runs from the conserved cysteine through the conserved F or W. The D gene is left open where the match is weak. The size entry is marked missing in some rows and otherwise reads once, few, many or a size class.

>16|.|TRBV27|TRBD1|TRBJ2-1
CASRQWTGEGFTEQFF
TGTGCCAGCAGACAGTGGACAGGGGAAGGGTTTACTGAGCAGTTCTTC
>11|few|TRBV20-1|.|TRBJ2-1
CSASRGYEQFF
TGCAGTGCTAGCCGAGGGTACGAGCAGTTCTTC
>14|once|TRBV28|TRBD1|TRBJ1-2
CASSLRDSAYGYTF
TGTGCCAGCAGTTTGAGGGACAGCGCCTATGGCTACACCTTC
>13|.|TRBV12-3/TRBV12-4|TRBD1|TRBJ2-7
CASSQGQNYEQYF
TGTGCCAGCTCCCAGGGACAGAACTACGAGCAGTACTTC
>13|.|TRBV9|.|TRBJ1-5
CASSNRGNQPQHF
TGTGCCAGCAGCAACCGGGGCAATCAGCCCCAGCATTTT
>15|.|TRBV5-4|TRBD2|TRBJ2-7
CASTERTSGRNEQYF
TGTGCCAGCACCGAGAGGACTAGCGGGAGGAACGAGCAGTACTTC
>15|.|TRBV6-1|.|TRBJ1-4
CASREASATNEKLFF
TGTGCCAGCAGGGAAGCTTCTGCAACTAATGAAAAACTGTTTTTT